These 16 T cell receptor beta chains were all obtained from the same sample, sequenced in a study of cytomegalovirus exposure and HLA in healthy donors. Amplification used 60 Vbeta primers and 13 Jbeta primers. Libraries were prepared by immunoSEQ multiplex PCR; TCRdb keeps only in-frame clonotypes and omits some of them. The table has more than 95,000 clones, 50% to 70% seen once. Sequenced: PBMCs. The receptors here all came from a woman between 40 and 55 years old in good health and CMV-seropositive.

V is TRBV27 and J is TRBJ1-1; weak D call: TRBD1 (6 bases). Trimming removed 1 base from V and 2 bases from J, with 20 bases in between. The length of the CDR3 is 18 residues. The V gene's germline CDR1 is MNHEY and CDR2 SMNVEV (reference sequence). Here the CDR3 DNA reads TGTGCCAGCAGTTTATATTCCCTTCAGACAGGAATTAACACTGAAGCTTTCTTT. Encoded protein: CASSLYSLQTGINTEAFF.

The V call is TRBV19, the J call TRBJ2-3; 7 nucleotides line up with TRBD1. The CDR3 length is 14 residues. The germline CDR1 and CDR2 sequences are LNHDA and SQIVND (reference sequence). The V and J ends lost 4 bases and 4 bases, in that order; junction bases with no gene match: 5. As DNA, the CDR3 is TGTGCCAGTAGTACGACAGGGAGAGCAGATACGCAGTATTTT. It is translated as CASSTTGRADTQYF.

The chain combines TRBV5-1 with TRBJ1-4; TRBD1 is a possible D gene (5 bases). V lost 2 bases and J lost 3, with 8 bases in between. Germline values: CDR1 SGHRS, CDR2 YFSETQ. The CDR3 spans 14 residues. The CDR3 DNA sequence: TGCGCCAGCAGCTTAGGGACTCCTAATGAAAAACTGTTTTTT. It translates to CASSLGTPNEKLFF.

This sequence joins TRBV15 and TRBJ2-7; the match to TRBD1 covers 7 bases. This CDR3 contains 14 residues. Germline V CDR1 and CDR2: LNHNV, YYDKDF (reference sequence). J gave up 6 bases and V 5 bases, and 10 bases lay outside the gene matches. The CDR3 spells CATSARTGPLEQYF. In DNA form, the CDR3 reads TGTGCCACCAGCGCCCGGACAGGCCCCCTCGAGCAGTACTTC.

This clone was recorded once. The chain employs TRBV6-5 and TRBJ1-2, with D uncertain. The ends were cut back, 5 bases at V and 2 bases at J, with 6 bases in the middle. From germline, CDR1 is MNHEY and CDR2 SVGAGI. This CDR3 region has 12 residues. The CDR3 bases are TGTGCCAGCAGTAAACAGAACTATGGCTACACCTTC. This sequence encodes CASSKQNYGYTF.

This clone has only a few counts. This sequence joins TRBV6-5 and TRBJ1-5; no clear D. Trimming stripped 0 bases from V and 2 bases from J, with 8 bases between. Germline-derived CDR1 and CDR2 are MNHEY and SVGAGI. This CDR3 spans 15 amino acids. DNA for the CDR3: TGTGCCAGCAGTTACTCGGGCCAGGGCAATCAGCCCCAGCATTTT. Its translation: CASSYSGQGNQPQHF.

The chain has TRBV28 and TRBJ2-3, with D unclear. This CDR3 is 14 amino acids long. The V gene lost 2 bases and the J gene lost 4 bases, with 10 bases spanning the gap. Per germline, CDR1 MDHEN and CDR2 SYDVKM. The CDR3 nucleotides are TGTGCCAGCAGTTTAGGCTCCCCCCCAGATACGCAGTATTTT. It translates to CASSLGSPPDTQYF.

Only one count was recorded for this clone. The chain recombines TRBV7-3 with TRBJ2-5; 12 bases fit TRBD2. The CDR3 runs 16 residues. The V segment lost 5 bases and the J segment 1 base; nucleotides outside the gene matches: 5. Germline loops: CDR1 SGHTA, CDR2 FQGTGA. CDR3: CASSQGLAGSQETQYF. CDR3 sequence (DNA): TGTGCCAGCAGCCAGGGACTAGCGGGCTCCCAAGAGACCCAGTACTTC.

DNA for the CDR3: TGCGCCAGCAGCTTGGACCAGGGGCCGGGCGGCTACACCTTC. This encodes CASSLDQGPGGYTF. The chain has TRBV5-1 and TRBJ1-2; tentatively, D is TRBD1 (6 bases). The CDR3 extends over 14 amino acids. The germline V and J ends were trimmed by 0 bases and 8 bases, with 14 bases remaining between them. Germline values: CDR1 SGHRS, CDR2 YFSETQ.

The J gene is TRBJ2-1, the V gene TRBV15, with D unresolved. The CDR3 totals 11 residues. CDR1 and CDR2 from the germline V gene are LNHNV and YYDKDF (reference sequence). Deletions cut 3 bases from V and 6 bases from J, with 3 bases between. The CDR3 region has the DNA TGTGCCACCAGCAGCTTCAATGAGCAGTTCTTC. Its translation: CATSSFNEQFF.

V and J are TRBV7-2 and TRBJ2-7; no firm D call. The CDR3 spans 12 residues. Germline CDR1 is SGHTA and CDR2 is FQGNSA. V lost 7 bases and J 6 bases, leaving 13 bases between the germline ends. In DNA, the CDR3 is TGTGCCAGCAACAGCTTAAATAGCGAGCAGTACTTC. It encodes CASNSLNSEQYF.

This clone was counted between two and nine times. In DNA form, the CDR3 reads TGTGCCAGCAGTTTTACTACCAAAGGTGACCCCCCCCGGGACTACGAGCAGTACTTC. Translating gives CASSFTTKGDPPRDYEQYF. The chain is built from TRBV28 and TRBJ2-7; possibly TRBD2 for D (5 bases). The ends were cut back, 3 bases at V and 3 bases at J, with 27 bases in the middle. The CDR3 runs 19 residues. Germline loops: CDR1 MDHEN, CDR2 SYDVKM.

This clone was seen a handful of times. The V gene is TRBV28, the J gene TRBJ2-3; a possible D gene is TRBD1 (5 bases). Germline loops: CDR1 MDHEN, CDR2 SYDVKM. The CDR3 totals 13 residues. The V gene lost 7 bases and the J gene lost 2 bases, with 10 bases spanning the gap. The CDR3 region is CASMPTVTDTQYF. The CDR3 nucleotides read TGTGCCAGCATGCCGACAGTCACAGATACGCAGTATTTT.

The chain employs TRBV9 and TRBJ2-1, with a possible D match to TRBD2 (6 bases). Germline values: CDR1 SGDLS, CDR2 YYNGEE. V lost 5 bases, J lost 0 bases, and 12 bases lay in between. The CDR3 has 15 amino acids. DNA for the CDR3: TGTGCCAGCAGTTTAGCGGTAACCTCCTACAATGAGCAGTTCTTC. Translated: CASSLAVTSYNEQFF.

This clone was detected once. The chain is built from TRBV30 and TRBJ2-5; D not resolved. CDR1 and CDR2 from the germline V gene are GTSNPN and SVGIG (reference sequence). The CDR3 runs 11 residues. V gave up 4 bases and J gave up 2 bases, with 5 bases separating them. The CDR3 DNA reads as TGTGCCTGGAACCGGCAAGAGACCCAGTACTTC. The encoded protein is CAWNRQETQYF.

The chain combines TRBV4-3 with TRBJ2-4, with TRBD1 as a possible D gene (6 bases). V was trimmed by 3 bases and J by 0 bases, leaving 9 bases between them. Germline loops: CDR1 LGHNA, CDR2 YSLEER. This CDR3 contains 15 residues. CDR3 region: CASSHGQLAKNIQYF. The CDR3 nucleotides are TGCGCCAGCAGCCATGGACAGCTAGCCAAAAACATTCAGTACTTC.